This TCR beta chain was profiled in a study of response to subunit inactivated influenza vaccine. Points from the study as a whole: Researchers suggested that each seasonal influenza vaccination recruits few new T cells.

In regard to this clonotype: What it recognizes is unknown.

V lost 4 bases, J lost 4 bases, and 6 bases stayed unmatched. This CDR3 comprises 16 residues. Germline assignment: CDR1 SEHNR and CDR2 FQNEAQ (reference sequence). TCRdb analysed the RT-PCR reads with MiXCR anew, one entry per CDR3 protein. The repertoire includes approximately 530,000 distinct CDR3 sequences, 13% of them detected once, and roughly 14% sits in the top ten. The starting material was PBMCs from blood, obtained 40 to 50 days after vaccination. The TCR comes from a man in his fifties or sixties who received an inactivated influenza vaccine. The V call is TRBV7-9, the J call TRBJ2-7; 14 bases are a match to TRBD2. The DNA of the CDR3 is TGTGCCAGCAGCTCTAGCGGGACTAGCGGGAGTTACGAGCAGTACTTC. Amino acid sequence: CASSSSGTSGSYEQYF. Full variable domain (outside the CDR3, taken from reference TRBV7-9 and TRBJ2-7): DTGVSQNPRHKITKRGQNVTFRCDPISEHNRLYWYRQTLGQGPEFLTYFQNEAQLEKSRLLSDRFSAERPKGSFSTLEIQRTEQGDSAMYLCASSSSGTSGSYEQYFGPGTRLTVT.